This TCR beta chain was sequenced for a study of T-cell memory formation after mild COVID-19 (dated by TCRdb to the early 2020s). Looking at the study overall: TCR sequence clusters from the two donors were found to be largely donor specific. T-cell clones expanding and contracting after mild COVID-19 in two donors were tracked by longitudinal TCRalpha and TCRbeta repertoire sequencing. Two young, previously healthy adult volunteers made up the cohort, one male and one female.

The reads were generated on an Illumina NovaSeq 6000. Using 5'RACE with constant-segment primers, TCRalpha and TCRbeta cDNA libraries were constructed, with sample barcodes and unique molecular identifiers added in the process. Trizol reagent was used to extract RNA from every sample. Libraries were amplified in two PCR steps, with a second sample barcode and Illumina TruSeq adapters added in the second step. The libraries were sequenced on an Illumina NovaSeq using 2 x 150 bp paired-end reads. The authors processed their data as follows. Reads were demultiplexed and collapsed into UMI-guided consensus sequences with migec v1.2.7. Using mixcr v2.1.11, UMI consensuses were aligned to TRA and TRB V and J templates and then assembled into clonotypes. A clonotype was counted as expanded or contracted only when both edgeR and NoisET called the clonotype significant, with the noise models trained on biological replicates. For edgeR calls, a false discovery rate-adjusted p below 0.01 and a log2 fold-change threshold of 1 were applied. As an exploratory analysis of dynamics, max-normalized trajectories of the 1000 most abundant clonotypes were examined by PCA with hierarchical clustering. The CD4 or CD8 phenotype of responding clones was assigned using the separately sequenced CD4+ and CD8+ repertoires. TCRdb trimmed public reads at Q25 via fastp, called clones via MiXCR and kept in-frame beta chains. One record per CDR3 amino acid sequence lists the most common genes and DNA. The V and J calls shown here were made by TCRdb, not taken from the authors' results. The table for this sample lists roughly 410,000 distinct CDR3 sequences; approximately 25% of them were counted only once. The top ten constitute around 8.8% of the sample.

This clonotype was detected a few times. The specificity of this receptor is unknown. No much larger clone is present one base from it, and per-base qualities are unavailable. The germline V gene encodes CDR1 MNHEY and CDR2 SMNVEV (reference sequence). V is shortened by 5 bases, J by 6 bases, and the region joining them spans 11 bases. The CDR3 contains 12 residues, cysteine and phenylalanine counted. The read is trimmed to its CDR3 DNA, 36 bases read in frame from base 1. Study-wide conclusions, independent of this receptor: Clones contracting from day 15 to 85 had balanced CD4/CD8 phenotypes, while a second wave expanding from day 15 to 37 was biased towards CD4+. SARS-CoV-2 specificity of the second-wave clones peaking on day 37 was not confirmed. Some responding clones were found in pre-infection memory, which suggests that pre-existing cross-reactive memory T cells took part in the SARS-CoV-2 response. The study included only two mild cases, and larger cohorts that include severe cases with pre-infection samples were judged to be necessary. Contracting CD4+ clones appeared mostly in the CM and EM memory subsets, whereas CD8+ clones were enriched in EMRA.

PBMCs were isolated by Ficoll-Paque density gradient centrifugation. Material for sequencing was PBMCs or a T cell subset sorted from them (not recorded which). The rearrangement joined TRBV27 to TRBJ2-7, with the D gene uncertain. This clonotype was sampled from an adult woman who had mild COVID-19 (a few samples of this study predate the infection). The sample titles of this study are shuffled in the database, so cell type and time point are left out; the donor was told from shared clones. CDR3 loop: CASSTRSGEQYF. The DNA is TGTGCCAGCAGTACGCGGAGTGGCGAGCAGTACTTC.